This TCR beta chain stems from a study of cytomegalovirus exposure and HLA in healthy donors (dated by TCRdb to 2015 to 2018). As for the study more broadly: An earlier analysis of fewer than 750 of the donors reported 250 to 350 Gb of sequence data and 95 million to 130 million unique TCR beta sequences obtained from about 200 million T cells. About 280 gigabases of sequencing data and 70 million to 95 million unique TCR sequences made up an early release that covered approximately 700 HLA-typed donors. Among the roughly 410 genotyped donors, around 81% belonged to the genetic ancestry cluster associated with self-reported Caucasian donors. The study aimed to test whether signatures of past pathogen exposure could be identified by cataloging public T cell receptors. Using immunosequencing, the study profiled T cell repertoires from some 670 subjects and related those repertoires to cytomegalovirus serostatus. Besides the first cohort of under 700 subjects, a separate validation cohort made up of 120 different subjects was used. The study combined high-throughput TCR immunosequencing, statistical association of individual TCRs with disease status, and machine learning to predict cytomegalovirus infection status. To study patterns of TCR occurrence, a later analysis re-analyzed previously published TCR beta repertoires from several hundred donors and added high-resolution HLA genotyping. Rather than using new phenotypic data, the later analysis identified candidate immune exposures from TCR beta sequences and from how often those sequences occurred across donors. An earlier analysis of around 580 of the donors used high-throughput TCR beta sequencing to judge whether each TCR beta V gene segment behaved as functional or pseudogenic. Donor age, sex, ethnicity and CMV serostatus were compiled together with the repertoire data. A later genetic analysis took genome-wide SNP genotypes for about 60% of the roughly 670 donors and used that subset as a discovery cohort. All discovery cohort repertoires had been generated using a single sequencing platform. HLA typing included class I and class II loci at four-digit resolution. Typing coverage differed by locus: A, B, C, DRB1 and DQB1 were typed in roughly 620-630 donors, DQA1 in 522, DPA1 in approximately 600, and DPB1 in 450 to 480. Roughly 5 DR-DQ haplotypes were handled as single units for association and clustering, since linkage in the cohort was strong. Among about 410 genotyped donors of the cohort, an average of approximately 240,000 unique TCR beta nucleotide sequences was sequenced per donor, of which approximately 18% were non-productive.

The library was made by the immunoSEQ multiplex PCR assay. The multiplex PCR relied on a mix of 60 forward primers for TCR Vbeta segments and 13 reverse primers for TCR Jbeta segments. The CDR3 region of rearranged TCR beta genes was amplified from genomic DNA by a multiplex PCR assay. Amplified TCR beta libraries were sequenced as 87-base-pair reads on the Illumina HiSeq System. The authors' analysis ran thus. A later analysis counted about 80 million unique TCR beta chains across the 640 or so repertoires, and around 9.9 million of these chains were shared by at least two donors. Raw reads were error-corrected and collapsed into unique sequences by a nearest-neighbor algorithm in which closely related sequences were merged to remove PCR and sequencing errors. Alignment of CDR3 sequences to IMGT reference sequences was used to assign V, D and J gene segments. Each retained sequence needed at least a six-nucleotide match to both a V gene segment and a J gene segment. Rearrangements were called productive when the CDR3 lacked stop codons and stayed in frame with V and J; all others were non-productive. CDR3 was defined according to IMGT convention as the region running from the second conserved V-encoded cysteine to the conserved J-encoded phenylalanine. Sequences without an unambiguous match to a single V gene segment were excluded from the earlier analysis of a few hundred of the donors. An earlier analysis of some 500 of the donors classified V segments as functional when productive rearrangements were above 56.7% and as segregating when the standard deviation between donors was above 5%. A statistical classification framework was built to diagnose cytomegalovirus status from the catalog of TCR beta chain sequences. A later analysis assigned V and J genes by comparing TCR nucleotide sequences with IMGT/GENE-DB human TR gene sequences. The TCRdist pipeline was used in a later analysis to assign CDR3 sequences and most-parsimonious VDJ recombination scenarios. In a later analysis, each TCR beta chain was defined by its CDR3 amino acid sequence together with its V-gene family, and reads lacking a unique V-gene family were excluded. As a way to deal with suspected cross-contamination and a sequencing artifact, a later analysis dropped under 600 nucleotide sequences that were highly shared and had low generation probability. For each public chain, a later analysis derived a clonal expansion index from normalized ranks of inferred template counts within each repertoire. In a later analysis, generation probabilities were computed with a VDJ recombination model fitted to out-of-frame rearrangements, and the resulting probabilities were checked against IGoR. Hypergeometric tests were used in a later analysis to score TCR-TCR, TCR-HLA and TCR-CMV co-occurrence, with a repertoire-size bias correction applied to the TCR pairs. In a later analysis, false discovery rates were estimated by permuting HLA or CMV assignments 20 times. In a later analysis, co-occurring TCRs were grouped using DBSCAN, with TCRdist sequence similarity added in when clustering inside HLA-allele-positive subsets. Repertoires with fewer than 30,000 or more than 120,000 public chains, plus five repertoires with anomalous nucleotide sharing, were excluded from co-occurrence clustering. As stored in TCRdb, this immuneACCESS dataset retains in-frame rearrangements with V and J assigned. A fraction of the clones does not appear; measured against another copy, unresolved V genes explain less than half of the discrepancy, and the remainder lacks a known reason. That table furnishes V, J and clone size, whereas the DNA furnished D and trimming. For this sample there are some 130,000 clones; 79% appear just once. The ten largest clones represent about 1.1% of the sample.

In total, 500 to 700 healthy bone marrow donors made up the cohort. Cohort members were all nominally healthy when sampled, although unrecorded immune exposures were likely present. The donor was CMV seronegative and belonged to the group of 352 seronegative cohort members. Each donor provided a peripheral blood sample, and peripheral blood mononuclear cells were used for TCR beta sequencing. The Qiagen DNeasy Blood Extraction Kit was used to extract genomic DNA from the blood cell samples. Spanning cysteine to phenylalanine, the CDR3 consists of 15 amino acids. Only the CDR3 DNA is retained, 45 bases long and in frame from the first base. Reading the germline V gene (reference sequence) gives CDR1 SEHNR and CDR2 FQNEAQ. Trimming takes 1 base from V and 5 bases from J, and the germline ends sit 11 bases apart. General study outcomes and caveats: For the cohort, immune exposure information was limited to CMV serostatus. A later analysis associated about 17,000 TCR beta sequences with specific HLA alleles at a false discovery rate of 0.05. Because HLA typing was missing for some donors at each locus, association tests included only the typed subset. Broadly in line with IMGT annotations, most TCR beta V segments showed up in productive rearrangements about 87% or about 30% of the time in an earlier analysis of a few hundred of the donors. In the study, about 150 TCR beta chains were listed as associated with cytomegalovirus. The sequencing pipeline was judged likely to have produced a cluster of highly shared sequence variants as a technical artifact. A later analysis found that HLA-associated TCR beta chains were more clonally expanded and had lower generation probabilities than equally common non-associated chains. Sequencing depth was assumed to be roughly uniform across donors in the presence/absence analyses, though that assumption may not hold. In vitro tests confirmed that a few of the cytomegalovirus-associated TCR beta chains recognize cytomegalovirus antigens. While some public TCRs were present in many individuals, most TCR sequences turned up only very rarely across donors. Only TCR beta chains were sequenced in this cohort, and the absence of alpha or paired-chain data limited detectable features. A further reported finding was that TCR beta sequences accurately predicted the HLA-A and HLA-B alleles for most subjects in the first cohort. The earlier analysis of almost 600 of the donors excluded some 15 rarely observed V segments, including chromosome 9 orphons, because counts were too low. An association between a missense DCLRE1C variant and V-gene and J-gene trimming of TCR beta chains was found in a later genetic analysis and replicated in an independent cohort. According to a later analysis, TCR association rates differed among HLA loci, with DRB1 alleles showing the most associated TCRs and HLA-C alleles showing the fewest. When HLA alleles, especially DR and DQ, strongly co-occurred, attributing TCR associations to individual alleles was difficult. The authors suggested that the approach could potentially be generalized to other disease states and immunological phenotypes. In a later analysis, several top co-occurrence clusters were reported to appear linked to parvovirus B19, influenza, CMV and Epstein-Barr virus. The 87-base-pair reads could not distinguish some IMGT-functional V segments, including TRBV6-2 and TRBV6-3, so those segments were excluded. The classifier was reported to diagnose cytomegalovirus status with high specificity and sensitivity in both the original cohort and the validation cohort. Correlated functional status among segregating V segments might be attributable to linkage disequilibrium, but an unknown experimental factor could not be ruled out. Most CMV-associated TCR beta chains appeared to be HLA-restricted in a later analysis, and the HLA associations seemed to be driven largely by CMV exposure. In a later genetic analysis, fewer N-insertions in productive TCRs were reported among donors in an Asian-associated ancestry cluster than the approximately 670-donor mean.

Of note for this clone: Its antigen is unknown. The sample holds no much larger clone one base away, and base qualities are not on file.

This TCR derives from a male donor in good health and CMV-seronegative. Rearrangement joined TRBV7-9 to TRBJ1-4; 5 matching bases give a weak D call of TRBD1. What was sequenced was PBMCs. The nucleotide sequence reads as follows: TGTGCCAGCAGCTTAGGACAGTACATAAATGAAAAACTGTTTTTT. Its product reads: CASSLGQYINEKLFF.